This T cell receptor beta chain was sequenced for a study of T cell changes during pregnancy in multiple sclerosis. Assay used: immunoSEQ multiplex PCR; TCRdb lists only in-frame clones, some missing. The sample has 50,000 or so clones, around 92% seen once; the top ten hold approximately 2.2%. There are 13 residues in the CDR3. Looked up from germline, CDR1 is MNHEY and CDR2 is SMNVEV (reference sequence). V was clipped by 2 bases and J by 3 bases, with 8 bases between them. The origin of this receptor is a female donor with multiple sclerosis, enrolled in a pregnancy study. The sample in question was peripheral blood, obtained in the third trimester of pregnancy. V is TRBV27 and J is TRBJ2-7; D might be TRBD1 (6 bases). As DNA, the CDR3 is TGTGCCAGCAGTTTACAGGGGCGCTACGAGCAGTACTTC. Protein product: CASSLQGRYEQYF.